These 2 T cell receptor beta chains came from one sample sequenced in a study of blood T cell repertoires in COVID-19. Profiling relied on immunoSEQ multiplex PCR, and the TCRdb table lists in-frame clones only, not all of them. There are 190,000 or so clones in the sample; approximately 87% occur only once, and about 0.95% lies in the top ten. The sequenced sample was peripheral blood. All receptors come from a woman under 30 who had recovered from COVID-19.

The chain uses TRBV18 and TRBJ2-7; D not certain. This CDR3 is 13 amino acids long. Germline CDR1 and CDR2: KGHSH and LQKENI. CDR3 nucleotides: TGTGCCAGCTCCCCACGCGGCGGATACGAGCAGTACGTC. Amino acids: CASSPRGGYEQYV.

The V call is TRBV3-1 (or the pseudogene TRBV3-2), the J call TRBJ2-3; D is uncertain. Trimming left V 0 bases short and J 2 bases short, with 9 bases between. CDR3 length: 15 residues. Germline lookup yields CDR1 LGHDT and CDR2 YNNKEL (reference sequence). CDR3 in DNA: TGTGCCAGCAGCCAAGAATTGAAACACACAGATACGCAGTATTTT. The encoded protein is CASSQELKHTDTQYF.